A single sample is the source of the 25 T cell receptor beta chains below, sequenced in a study of T cell repertoires in cytomegalovirus infection. Via MiXCR, TCRdb re-called the reads, giving one row per CDR3 protein. Of about 180,000 distinct CDR3 sequences in the sample, approximately 15% are singletons; the top ten hold approximately 30%. Sample: PBMCs. Source of these receptors: a human donor in good health (CMV status not recorded). Some clones in this sample may be carry-over from other donors' samples.

This clonotype was found many times. This chain connects TRBV7-9 to TRBJ1-1; D is possibly TRBD1 (5 bases). CDR3 length equals 10 residues. Germline CDR1 reads SEHNR; CDR2 reads FQNEAQ (reference sequence). Trimming shortened V by 8 bases and J by 11 bases, and 12 bases separated the two germline ends. CDR3 bases: TGTGCCAGCGATGTGGGGCAGGCTTTCTTT. This gives the protein CASDVGQAFF.

This clonotype was recorded only once. V usage is TRBV10-2 and J usage is TRBJ2-7, with 7 bases aligning to TRBD2. The CDR3 sequence is 16 residues long. V shed 2 bases and J 0 bases; nucleotides not matched to a gene: 7. CDR1 is WSHSY, CDR2 SAAADI, per germline. CDR3 DNA sequence: TGCGCCAGCAGTGAGGCGGCGCGGGGGAGCTCCTACGAGCAGTACTTC. Encoded protein: CASSEAARGSSYEQYF.

Worth noting for this clonotype: This may be a read error: a much more frequent sequence differs by one nucleotide. The genes are TRBV5-6 and TRBJ2-2; 10 bases map to TRBD1. V lost 3 bases to trimming and J lost 4 bases; unmatched junction nucleotides: 3. This CDR3 spans 15 amino acids. Per germline, CDR1 SGHDT and CDR2 YYEEEE. CDR3 residues: CASSSRDRGTGELFF. DNA of the CDR3: TGTGCCAGCAGCTCCCGGGACAGGGGCACCGGGGAGCTGTTTTTT.

This clonotype was seen many times. V and J are TRBV7-6 and TRBJ1-5, with D tentatively TRBD1 (5 bases). CDR1 is SGHVS and CDR2 is FNYEAQ in the germline V gene. Trimming removed 5 bases from V and 3 bases from J, with 14 bases in between. The CDR3 runs to 15 residues. The CDR3 is CASSKGPEANQPQHF. The CDR3 nucleotides are TGTGCCAGCAGCAAGGGACCAGAGGCCAATCAGCCCCAGCATTTT.

The chain employs TRBV29-1 and TRBJ2-7; TRBD1 matches 8 bases. The CDR3 is made up of 13 amino acids. V lost 4 bases to trimming and J lost 2 bases; unmatched junction nucleotides: 4. Germline CDR1 is SQVTM and CDR2 is ANQGSEA. The DNA of the CDR3 is TGCAGCGTTGGTTGGACAGGGACCTACGAGCAGTACTTC. Its protein is CSVGWTGTYEQYF.

V and J are TRBV6-5 and TRBJ2-1; TRBD2 matches at 8 bases. The germline V gene encodes CDR1 MNHEY and CDR2 SVGAGI. The J segment lost 2 bases and the V segment lost 7 bases, leaving 4 bases of the junction unmatched. The CDR3 runs 14 residues. The DNA of the CDR3 is TGTGCCAGCACTAAAGCGGGGGCCTACAATGAGCAGTTCTTC. Amino acids: CASTKAGAYNEQFF.

J is TRBJ1-1 and V is TRBV10-3; 11 bases fit TRBD1. This CDR3 is built from 17 residues. V was clipped by 2 bases and J by 1 base; unmatched bases: 6. The V gene's germline CDR1 is ENHRY and CDR2 SYGVKD. In DNA, the CDR3 is TGTGCCATCAGTGAGGGACAGGGGGCGGGAGCGAACACTGAAGCTTTCTTT. Protein product: CAISEGQGAGANTEAFF.

In this sample, this clonotype turned up a few times. For the CDR3, the DNA is TGTGCCAGCAGTGAAACAGGGGTAAACTATGGCTACACCTTC. This codes for CASSETGVNYGYTF. The rearrangement links TRBV28 to TRBJ1-2, with 7 bases that match TRBD1. Looked up from germline, CDR1 is MDHEN and CDR2 is SYDVKM. The CDR3 extends over 14 amino acids. J was trimmed by 2 bases and V by 5 bases; bases with no gene match: 5.

CDR3 bases: TGCAGCGTTGAAAGAAGTTCCCGGGACAGGATCAATGAGCAGTTCTTC. Amino acid sequence: CSVERSSRDRINEQFF. This chain connects TRBV29-1 to TRBJ2-1; the match to TRBD1 covers 8 bases. CDR3 length: 16 amino acids. Germline V lookup: CDR1 SQVTM, CDR2 ANQGSEA. The junction had 12 bases not matched to a gene; V was cut back by 2 bases and J by 6 bases.

The chain is built from TRBV20-1 and TRBJ1-2; possible D gene TRBD1, 6 bases. CDR1 is DFQATT, CDR2 SNEGSKA, per germline (reference sequence). There are 13 residues in the CDR3. Trimming took 6 bases from V and 4 from J, leaving 15 bases between them. CDR3 sequence reads: CSARDTSGYGYTF. In DNA form, the CDR3 reads TGCAGTGCCCGGGACACCTCGGGCTATGGCTACACCTTC.

At least ten counts were recorded for this clonotype. This sequence joins TRBV7-2 and TRBJ2-7; unclear D gene. The germline gives CDR1 SGHTA, CDR2 FQGNSA. CDR3 length: 14 amino acids. V was trimmed by 1 base and J by 6 bases, leaving 13 bases between them. The CDR3 DNA reads as TGTGCCAGCAGCTTAGGGGTTAGTACCTCCGAGCAGTACTTC. Encoded protein: CASSLGVSTSEQYF.

This clonotype was observed many times. V gene TRBV7-8 combines with J gene TRBJ1-1, with 10 bases lining up with TRBD1. V gave up 1 base and J gave up 2 bases; unmatched junction bases: 1. Looked up from germline, CDR1 is SGHVS and CDR2 is FQNEAQ. The CDR3 sequence is 15 residues long. CDR3 protein: CASSLGTGGNTEAFF. As DNA, the CDR3 is TGTGCCAGCAGCTTAGGGACAGGGGGAAACACTGAAGCTTTCTTT.

This clonotype was counted at least ten times. The chain carries TRBV7-2 and TRBJ2-2; 9 positions match TRBD1. The CDR3 consists of 17 residues. Germline lookup yields CDR1 SGHTA and CDR2 FQGNSA. J lost 5 bases, V lost 4 bases, and 11 bases had no gene match. CDR3 amino acids: CASSSYRGRGFTGELFF. For the CDR3, the DNA is TGTGCCAGCAGCTCCTACAGGGGGCGCGGGTTTACCGGGGAGCTGTTTTTT.

This clonotype was seen repeatedly, ten times or more. The rearrangement links TRBV28 to TRBJ2-7; 11 bases are shared with TRBD1. The CDR3 is made up of 16 amino acids. Looked up from germline, CDR1 is MDHEN and CDR2 is SYDVKM. V trimming: 5 bases; J trimming: 2 bases; junction bases outside the gene matches: 8. CDR3 in amino acids: CASSGPGQGDPYEQYF. DNA for the CDR3: TGTGCCAGCAGTGGCCCGGGACAGGGGGACCCCTACGAGCAGTACTTC.

This clonotype has at least ten counts. This chain joins TRBV19 and TRBJ2-1; TRBD2 matches at 8 bases. The CDR3 loop spans 15 amino acids. Trimming at V came to 6 bases and at J to 6 bases, leaving 10 bases not matched to a gene. Germline CDR1 LNHDA, CDR2 SQIVND (reference sequence). CDR3 protein: CASRRAGVSANEQFF. CDR3 bases: TGTGCCAGTAGGAGAGCGGGAGTGAGTGCCAATGAGCAGTTCTTC.

The table lists this clonotype with many counts. This chain connects TRBV11-2 to TRBJ2-1; the D is unclear. V shed 3 bases and J shed 5 bases, with 11 bases lying between them. Germline lookup yields CDR1 SGHAT and CDR2 FQNNGV. The CDR3 has 14 residues. CDR3 sequence (DNA): TGTGCCAGCAGCTTGGGCTTCACCGACAATGAGCAGTTCTTC. Protein sequence: CASSLGFTDNEQFF.

This clonotype was seen a few times. The chain links TRBV28 to TRBJ2-1; 12 positions agree with TRBD2. Trimming cost V 8 bases and J 8 bases; bases outside gene matches: 7. From germline, CDR1 is MDHEN and CDR2 SYDVKM. CDR3 length equals 14 residues. The CDR3 sequence: CASGRLAGVHEQFF. CDR3 coding DNA: TGTGCCAGCGGTAGACTAGCGGGAGTTCATGAGCAGTTCTTC.

The chain has TRBV12-3 or TRBV12-4 and TRBJ2-5; D is possibly TRBD1 or TRBD2 (5 bases each). Trimming shortened V by 4 bases and J by 4 bases, and 10 bases separated the two germline ends. The CDR3 is 13 amino acids. CDR3 amino acids: CASSSGTGETQYF. The DNA of the CDR3 is TGTGCCAGCAGTTCCGGGACCGGAGAGACCCAGTACTTC.

This clonotype has a count of ten or more. V and J are TRBV7-2 and TRBJ1-4; D may be TRBD1 (5 bases). The V and J ends lost 5 bases and 7 bases respectively, with 23 bases between them. The CDR3 has 17 amino acids. The germline V gene has CDR1 SGHTA and CDR2 FQGNSA. The CDR3 DNA reads as TGTGCCAGCAGCCCCCTTCCGGGAGAGGGGTTAGGTGAAAAACTGTTTTTT. Its protein is CASSPLPGEGLGEKLFF.

At least ten counts were recorded for this clonotype. The chain carries TRBV7-9 and TRBJ1-1; 8 bases fit TRBD1. Germline CDR1 SEHNR, CDR2 FQNEAQ (reference sequence). Trimming removed 5 bases from V and 7 bases from J; junction bases left unmatched: 3. The CDR3 has 12 residues. CDR3 protein: CASSRTGIEAFF. The CDR3 DNA is TGTGCCAGCAGCCGGACAGGGATTGAAGCTTTCTTT. Based on the CDR3 plus reference TRBV7-9 and TRBJ1-1, the full variable domain is DTGVSQNPRHKITKRGQNVTFRCDPISEHNRLYWYRQTLGQGPEFLTYFQNEAQLEKSRLLSDRFSAERPKGSFSTLEIQRTEQGDSAMYLCASSRTGIEAFFGQGTRLTVV.

In its sample, this clonotype was seen many times. This sequence joins TRBV29-1 and TRBJ2-7; either TRBD1 or TRBD2 may fit D (5 bases each). Trimming stripped 5 bases from V and 0 bases from J, with 20 bases between. CDR3 size: 16 residues. CDR1 and CDR2 from the germline V gene are SQVTM and ANQGSEA. The CDR3 nucleotides read TGCAGCGTTCTCGCACCCGGGACGGATAACTCCTACGAGCAGTACTTC. Encoded protein: CSVLAPGTDNSYEQYF.

Notes on this clonotype: Relative to the germline gene, one junction end is altered; a read error may explain this. The CDR3 sequence: CASRIRGGTGELFF. As DNA, the CDR3 is TGTGCCAGTCGTATACGGGGTGGCACCGGGGAGCTGTTTTTT. The rearrangement links TRBV19 to TRBJ2-2; TRBD2 might be the D (5 bases). Germline V gives CDR1 LNHDA, CDR2 SQIVND (reference sequence). This CDR3 has 14 amino acids.

In this sample, this clonotype turned up many times. The chain is built from TRBV7-3 and TRBJ1-2; 12 bases are a match to TRBD1. In germline, CDR1 is SGHTA, CDR2 FQGTGA. The CDR3 runs to 17 residues. With V trimmed by 5 bases and J by 1 base, 8 bases remained unmatched. The CDR3: CASSPGTGGAYNYGYTF. In nucleotides, the CDR3 is TGTGCCAGCAGCCCCGGGACAGGGGGCGCTTATAACTATGGCTACACCTTC.

The rearrangement joins TRBV12-5 to TRBJ2-7, with D possibly matching TRBD1 (5 bases). With 6 bases removed from V and 3 bases from J, the gap between germline ends came to 9 bases. The germline V gene has CDR1 LGHNT and CDR2 FRNRAP. The CDR3 has 12 residues. The CDR3 DNA reads TGTGCTAGTGGCAAGGACAACTACGAGCAGTACTTC. It yields the protein CASGKDNYEQYF.

This clonotype has a handful of counts. This rearrangement joins TRBV5-1 to TRBJ2-7; D remains unclear. Germline V gene lookup returns CDR1 SGHRS and CDR2 YFSETQ. The CDR3 is 14 amino acids. Trimming cost V 2 bases and J 7 bases, with 16 bases left between them. DNA of the CDR3: TGCGCCAGCAGCTTAGGCCACAACGCCTGGGAGCAGTACTTC. It is translated as CASSLGHNAWEQYF. Drawing the rest from reference TRBV5-1 and TRBJ2-7, the complete variable domain is KAGVTQTPRYLIKTRGQQVTLSCSPISGHRSVSWYQQTPGQGLQFLFEYFSETQRNKGNFPGRFSGRQFSNSRSEMNVSTLELGDSALYLCASSLGHNAWEQYFGPGTRLTVT.